The following is a T cell receptor beta chain sequence with its context. Its target is not known. Repertoires were generated with immunoSEQ multiplex PCR, while TCRdb's copy carries only in-frame clones and drops some. The sample records roughly 86,000 clones, 85% being singletons. These data are taken from a study of radiation and T cells in renal cell carcinoma. Time point indicated: blood 4 weeks post-SBRT, at nephrectomy. Treatment denoted: 15 Gy SBRT to primary tumor, nephrectomy 4 weeks later. This renal cell carcinoma was of the clear cell type. V lost 4 bases and J lost 6, with 16 bases in between. The germline V gene encodes CDR1 SNHLY and CDR2 FYNNEI. The CDR3 consists of 14 residues. General observations from the study: Top tumor clonotypes rose in blood 2 weeks post-radiation, then contracted.

Sequenced here: blood, sampled from a patient whose treatment included radiotherapy and nephrectomy. The receptor comes from a man aged 50 to 60 with renal cell carcinoma. This sequence joins TRBV2 and TRBJ2-7; tentatively, D is TRBD2 (5 bases). For the CDR3, the DNA is TGTGCCAGCAGTGGAAATAGCGCTCGGGGCGAGCAGTACTTC. It specifies CASSGNSARGEQYF.